This T cell receptor beta chain was captured in a study of human T cells and chemical hapten exposure. In the study overall: Variability of per-sample TCR yields stemmed mainly from small differences in pooled library volume.

Overall study findings and caveats: After DPC sensitization, TCRs above 1 in 1000 frequency showed no change.

The time point denotes: healthy volunteer bleed at 2 weeks. Unfractionated whole blood yielded the extracted total RNA. In the library, unique molecular identifiers were attached to individual cDNA molecules. The authors' processing: Individual samples carried between roughly 23,224 and 750,000 TCRs, with more than 95,000 as the median. TCRdb re-derived calls from the RACE reads in MiXCR, one entry per CDR3 protein. TCRdb's processing, not the authors' own work, is the source of the V and J calls. The sample holds about 130,000 distinct CDR3 sequences, around 8.2% seen once. Regarding this clonotype: Its antigen remains unidentified.

This CDR3 is built from 18 residues. V trimming: 4 bases; J trimming: 6 bases; junction bases outside the gene matches: 13. CDR1 is SGHTA, CDR2 FQGNSA, per germline. The genes are TRBV7-2 and TRBJ2-1; 12 positions agree with TRBD2. Sequenced sample: whole blood. This TCR came from a male donor in good health. Some clones in this sample may be carry-over from other donors' samples. CDR3 sequence: CASSSIYKTSGSLNEQFF. The CDR3 DNA sequence: TGTGCCAGCAGCTCGATCTATAAGACTAGCGGGAGCCTCAATGAGCAGTTCTTC.